This T cell receptor beta chain came from a study of blood T cells in healthy people across ages. Together with a sample-barcoded 5' primer, a J-beta primer mix was included in a second PCR lasting about 6 to 11 cycles. TCRdb reanalysed the 5' RACE reads using MiXCR and keeps one entry per CDR3 protein. Among 750,000 to 1,000,000 distinct CDR3 sequences listed, about 27% were seen once. Germline-derived CDR1 and CDR2 are SGHTA and FQGNSA. The CDR3 contains 15 residues. Germline trimming cut 5 bases from V and 4 bases from J; bases unmatched to any gene: 9. In addition, the sample was reused for a study of T cells of mothers and their children.

Sequenced: blood. The TCR comes from a woman in her forties in good health. J is TRBJ1-1 and V is TRBV7-2; 8 bases agree with TRBD1. The CDR3 DNA is TGTGCCAGCAGCCCGCAGGGGGCAGTTAGCACTGAAGCTTTCTTT. Translating gives CASSPQGAVSTEAFF.